Sequencing of this TCR beta chain was carried out in a study of Ad26.COV2.S vaccination and SARS-CoV-2 variants. The wider study: The study gave Ad26.COV2.S intramuscularly, once or twice 56 days apart.

Germline V CDR1 and CDR2: MDHEN, SYDVKM. The CDR3 has 17 amino acids. V gave up 3 bases and J gave up 4 bases, with 21 bases separating them. As for treatment: some 20 received Ad26.COV2.S at low or high dose, single or two shots; 5 received placebo; per-sample allocation not given. After the first vaccine or placebo injection, samples were drawn on day 63. A Boston adult aged 18-55 years was the donor. Ad26.COV2.S expressed prefusion-stabilized spike from the original Wuhan strain. Libraries were prepared by immunoSEQ multiplex PCR; TCRdb keeps only in-frame clonotypes and omits some of them. The table includes about 460,000 clones, 80% to 90% detected once.

The chain links TRBV28 to TRBJ2-5; maybe TRBD1 (5 bases). The sequences come from peripheral blood, collected in a trial of Ad26.COV2.S vaccine versus placebo. The receptor was isolated from a person aged 18-60 years who received the Ad26.COV2.S COVID-19 vaccine or a placebo. CDR3 coding DNA: TGTGCCAGCAGTTTTGCGCTCCAGGGATTCGTTGGAGAGACCCAGTACTTC. It is translated as CASSFALQGFVGETQYF.